Reported below is one TCR beta chain. This entry comes from a study of blood T cell repertoires in COVID-19. Study at large: Samples taken during acute and convalescent COVID-19 were collected in the United States, Italy and Spain. From T cells, B-cell-depleted T cells, or PBMCs came the material, which was cDNA or gDNA.

The Seattle patients, enrolled during active infection, were followed longitudinally. Per the authors' pipeline: Quantification of nucleated cells was approximated via reference gene primer amplification. TCRdb's table, derived via immunoSEQ multiplex PCR, lists solely in-frame clones and lacks some. V and J calls plus clone size are reproduced from that table; the DNA served to infer D and trimming. The profile shows a few hundred thousand clones, roughly 88% of them singletons. V lost 2 bases to trimming and J lost 6 bases; unmatched junction nucleotides: 4. The CDR3 loop spans 15 amino acids. Per the germline V gene, CDR1 is LGHDT and CDR2 is YNNKEL (reference sequence).

The origin of this receptor is a human donor with COVID-19, enrolled during active disease. The donor label of this sample is uncertain. Sequencing was carried out using peripheral blood. The gene calls are TRBV3-1 (or the pseudogene TRBV3-2) and TRBJ2-3; 11 bases match TRBD2. The CDR3 loop is CASSQKRTSGDTQYF. The CDR3 DNA follows: TGTGCCAGCAGCCAAAAAAGGACTAGCGGGGATACGCAGTATTTT.